What follows are 10 T cell receptor beta chains derived from one specimen sequenced in a study of PD-1 blockade in classical Hodgkin lymphoma (TCRdb year 2020). The sample's time point label, decoded: cycle 2 day 1 (C2D1) of nivolumab. All trial patients had relapsed after autologous stem cell transplantation, with cohorts A, B and C differing in prior brentuximab vedotin exposure. The library was obtained by the immunoSEQ multiplex PCR assay. As stored in TCRdb, this immuneACCESS dataset retains in-frame rearrangements with V and J assigned. A fraction of the clones does not appear; measured against another copy, unresolved V genes explain less than half of the discrepancy, and the remainder lacks a known reason. The sample yields 25,000 to 35,000 clones; roughly 70% were counted once. Together, the top ten hold about 24% of the sample. The source was peripheral blood mononuclear cells (PBMCs), collected before the second cycle of nivolumab. These TCRs come from a human donor with classical Hodgkin lymphoma.

The gene calls are TRBV7-9 and TRBJ1-1; D perhaps matches TRBD1 (6 bases). Germline CDR1 is SEHNR and CDR2 is FQNEAQ (reference sequence). V lost 1 base and J lost 5, with 11 bases in between. This CDR3 region has 14 residues. The CDR3 reads CASSLVRGSTEAFF. The DNA for the CDR3 is TGTGCCAGCAGCTTAGTCAGGGGTAGTACTGAAGCTTTCTTT. Using reference TRBV7-9 and TRBJ1-1 for the parts outside the CDR3, the full variable domain is DTGVSQNPRHKITKRGQNVTFRCDPISEHNRLYWYRQTLGQGPEFLTYFQNEAQLEKSRLLSDRFSAERPKGSFSTLEIQRTEQGDSAMYLCASSLVRGSTEAFFGQGTRLTVV.

This clone was observed once. This chain joins TRBV7-2 and TRBJ1-4; 8 nucleotides match TRBD1. The junction had 0 bases not matched to a gene; V was cut back by 2 bases and J by 7 bases. This CDR3 contains 13 residues. Germline values: CDR1 SGHTA, CDR2 FQGNSA. For the CDR3, the DNA is TGTGCCAGCAGCTTAACAGGGGGTGAAAAACTGTTTTTT. Its translation is CASSLTGGEKLFF. Combining the CDR3 with reference TRBV7-2 and TRBJ1-4 gives the whole variable domain GAGVSQSPSNKVTEKGKDVELRCDPISGHTALYWYRQSLGQGLEFLIYFQGNSAPDKSGLPSDRFSAERTGGSVSTLTIQRTQQEDSAVYLCASSLTGGEKLFFGSGTQLSVL.

V gene TRBV5-1 combines with J gene TRBJ1-1; D is unresolved. The CDR3 length is 13 residues. From germline, CDR1 is SGHRS and CDR2 YFSETQ. The ends were cut back, 4 bases at V and 0 bases at J, with 7 bases in the middle. The CDR3 nucleotides are TGCGCCAGCAGCCTTGATTTGAACACTGAAGCTTTCTTT. Translating gives CASSLDLNTEAFF.

The genes are TRBV6-5 and TRBJ2-2; D is undetermined. The CDR3 extends over 14 amino acids. Trimming stripped 2 bases from V and 4 bases from J, with 8 bases between. CDR1 MNHEY and CDR2 SVGAGI come from the germline V gene. CDR3 DNA: TGTGCCAGCAGTTACCGGGTTAGCACCGGGGAGCTGTTTTTT. It translates to CASSYRVSTGELFF.

This chain uses TRBV4-3 with TRBJ1-4; possibly TRBD1 for D (6 bases). CDR1 and CDR2 from the germline V gene are LGHNA and YSLEER. This CDR3 spans 15 amino acids. Trimming cost V 4 bases and J 0 bases, with 9 bases left between them. In DNA form, the CDR3 reads TGCGCCAGCAGCCGACGACAGGCAACTAATGAAAAACTGTTTTTT. This codes for CASSRRQATNEKLFF.

The V call is TRBV28, the J call TRBJ2-2; TRBD1 aligns across 8 bases. CDR3 length: 15 amino acids. Germline values: CDR1 MDHEN, CDR2 SYDVKM. V lost 6 bases to trimming and J lost 4 bases; unmatched junction nucleotides: 7. CDR3: CASRGTGVITGELFF. CDR3 nucleotides: TGTGCCAGCAGGGGGACAGGTGTCATCACCGGGGAGCTGTTTTTT.

The chain combines TRBV7-9 with TRBJ2-4, with 9 bases that match TRBD1. J gave up 0 bases and V 2 bases, and 5 bases lay outside the gene matches. This CDR3 spans 17 amino acids. Germline lookup yields CDR1 SEHNR and CDR2 FQNEAQ (reference sequence). As DNA, the CDR3 is TGTGCCAGCAGCTTACCCGGGACAGGGCTAGCCAAAAACATTCAGTACTTC. Its protein is CASSLPGTGLAKNIQYF.

The chain links TRBV28 to TRBJ1-1, with D maybe TRBD1 (5 bases). The CDR3 consists of 12 residues. The germline CDR1 and CDR2 sequences are MDHEN and SYDVKM. Between the trimmed V and J ends, which lost 6 bases and 10 bases, there was a span of 15 bases. This chain's CDR3 is CASRRLDMRAFF. The CDR3 nucleotides read TGTGCCAGCAGACGACTGGACATGCGAGCTTTCTTT.

This CDR3 reads CASSYVATEAFF. The CDR3, as DNA: TGTGCCAGCAGTTACGTGGCCACTGAAGCTTTCTTT. The chain links TRBV6-6 to TRBJ1-1; D gene ambiguous. The CDR3 is 12 amino acids. Trimming shortened V by 2 bases and J by 4 bases, and 5 bases separated the two germline ends. Germline V lookup: CDR1 MNHNY, CDR2 SVGAGI (reference sequence).

This clone has only a few counts. The rearrangement uses TRBV6-5 and TRBJ1-2; D might be TRBD1 (5 bases). The V gene's germline CDR1 is MNHEY and CDR2 SVGAGI. V lost 0 bases, J lost 7 bases, and 12 bases lay in between. The CDR3 length is 14 residues. CDR3 protein: CASSYSHPGFGYTF. CDR3 bases: TGTGCCAGCAGTTACTCGCATCCAGGGTTTGGCTACACCTTC.